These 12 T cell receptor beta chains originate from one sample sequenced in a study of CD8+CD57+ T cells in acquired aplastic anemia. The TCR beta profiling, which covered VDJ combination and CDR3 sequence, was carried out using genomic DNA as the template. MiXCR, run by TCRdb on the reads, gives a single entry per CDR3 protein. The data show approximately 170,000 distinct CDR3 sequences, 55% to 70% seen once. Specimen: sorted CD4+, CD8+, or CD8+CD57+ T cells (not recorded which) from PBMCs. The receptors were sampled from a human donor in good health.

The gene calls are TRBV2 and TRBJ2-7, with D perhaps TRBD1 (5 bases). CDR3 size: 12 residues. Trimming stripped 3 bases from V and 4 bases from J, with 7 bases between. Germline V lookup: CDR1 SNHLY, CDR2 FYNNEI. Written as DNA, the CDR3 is TGTGCCAGCAGTGACAGGGATTACGAGCAGTACTTC. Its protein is CASSDRDYEQYF.

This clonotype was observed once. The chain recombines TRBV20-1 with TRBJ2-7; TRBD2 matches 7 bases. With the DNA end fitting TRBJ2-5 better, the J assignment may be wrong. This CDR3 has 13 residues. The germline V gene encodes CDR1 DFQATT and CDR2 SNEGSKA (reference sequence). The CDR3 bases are TGCAGTGCTAGGATCGCGGGGGTGGAGACCCAGTACTTC. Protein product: CSARIAGVETQYF.

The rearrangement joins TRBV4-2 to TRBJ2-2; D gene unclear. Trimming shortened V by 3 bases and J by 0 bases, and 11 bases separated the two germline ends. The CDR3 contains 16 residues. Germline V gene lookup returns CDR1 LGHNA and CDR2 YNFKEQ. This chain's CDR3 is CASSQEGTTNTGELFF. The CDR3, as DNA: TGTGCCAGCAGCCAGGAAGGCACCACGAACACCGGGGAGCTGTTTTTT.

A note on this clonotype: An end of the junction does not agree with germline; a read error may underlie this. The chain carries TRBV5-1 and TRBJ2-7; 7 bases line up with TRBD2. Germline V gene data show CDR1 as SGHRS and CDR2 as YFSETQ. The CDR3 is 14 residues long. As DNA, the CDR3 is TGTGCCAGCAGCTTGGGAGGGGCGCCCTACGAGCAGTACTTC. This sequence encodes CASSLGGAPYEQYF.

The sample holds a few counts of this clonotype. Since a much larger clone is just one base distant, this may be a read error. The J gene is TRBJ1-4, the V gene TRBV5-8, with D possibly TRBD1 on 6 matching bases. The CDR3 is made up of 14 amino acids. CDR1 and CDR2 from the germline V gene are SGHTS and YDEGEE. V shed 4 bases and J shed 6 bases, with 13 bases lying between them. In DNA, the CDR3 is TGTGCCAGCAGCCGGGACATGGAGCATGAAAAACTGTTTTTT. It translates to CASSRDMEHEKLFF.

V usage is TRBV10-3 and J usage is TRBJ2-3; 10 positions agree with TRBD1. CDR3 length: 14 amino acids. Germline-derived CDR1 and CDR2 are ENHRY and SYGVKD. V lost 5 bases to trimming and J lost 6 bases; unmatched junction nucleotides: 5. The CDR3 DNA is TGTGCCATCAGTCCGGGACAGGGGTCCGATACGCAGTATTTT. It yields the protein CAISPGQGSDTQYF.

For the CDR3, the DNA is TGTGCCAGCAGCTTGGCGCAGGATGAAAAACTGTTTTTT. Its translation is CASSLAQDEKLFF. The V and J genes are TRBV5-6 and TRBJ1-4; D remains unclear. This CDR3 has 13 amino acids. Per germline, CDR1 SGHDT and CDR2 YYEEEE. V shed 0 bases and J shed 6 bases, with 6 bases lying between them.

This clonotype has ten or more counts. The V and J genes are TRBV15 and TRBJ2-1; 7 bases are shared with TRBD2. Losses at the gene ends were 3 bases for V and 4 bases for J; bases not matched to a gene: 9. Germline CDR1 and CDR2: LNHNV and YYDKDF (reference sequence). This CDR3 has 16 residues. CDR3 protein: CATSSDGEGMYNEQFF. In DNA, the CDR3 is TGTGCCACCAGCAGCGATGGGGAGGGAATGTACAATGAGCAGTTCTTC.

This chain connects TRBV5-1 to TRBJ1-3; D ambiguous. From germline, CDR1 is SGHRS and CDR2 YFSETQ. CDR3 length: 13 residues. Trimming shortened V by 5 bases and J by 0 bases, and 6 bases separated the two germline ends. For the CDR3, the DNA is TGCGCCAGCAGGGAGTACTCTGGAAACACCATATATTTT. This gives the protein CASREYSGNTIYF.

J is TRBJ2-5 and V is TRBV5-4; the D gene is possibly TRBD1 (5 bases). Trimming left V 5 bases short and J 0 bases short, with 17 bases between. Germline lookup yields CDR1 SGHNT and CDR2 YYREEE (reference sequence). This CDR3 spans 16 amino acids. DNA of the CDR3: TGTGCCAGCAGTTCTGGTAGGGGCGCGTACCAAGAGACCCAGTACTTC. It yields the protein CASSSGRGAYQETQYF.

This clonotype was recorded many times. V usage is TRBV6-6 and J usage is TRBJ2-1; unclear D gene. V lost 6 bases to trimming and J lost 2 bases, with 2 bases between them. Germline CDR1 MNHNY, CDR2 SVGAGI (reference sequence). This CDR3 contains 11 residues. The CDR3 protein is CASSPYNEQFF. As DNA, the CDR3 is TGTGCCAGCAGCCCCTACAATGAGCAGTTCTTC.

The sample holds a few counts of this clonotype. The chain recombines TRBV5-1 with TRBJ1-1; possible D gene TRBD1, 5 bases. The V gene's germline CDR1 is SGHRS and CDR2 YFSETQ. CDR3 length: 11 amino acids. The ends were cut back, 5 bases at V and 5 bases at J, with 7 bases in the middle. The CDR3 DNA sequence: TGCGCCAGCAGGGGGGAAACTGAAGCTTTCTTT. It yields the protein CASRGETEAFF.